This is a list of T cell receptor beta chains from one sample in a study of cytotoxic CD8 clonotypes in ibrutinib-treated CLL. Repertoires were generated with immunoSEQ multiplex PCR, while TCRdb's copy carries only in-frame clones and drops some. The table includes more than 140,000 clones, 70% to 85% detected once. Sample: PBMCs, taken after 12 months of ibrutinib treatment. These receptors originate from a human donor with chronic lymphocytic leukemia. Each CDR3 is given with its conserved first and last residue. D genes are given only for firm matches. Clone size, where shown, is once, few, many, or a class for clones that have expanded.

v_gene: TRBV10-3; abundance: few; len: 13; j_gene: TRBJ1-6; d_gene: TRBD1; CDR3nt: TGTGCCATCAGTGGAACAGGGGGGACACCCCTCCACTTT; CDR3aa: CAISGTGGTPLHF
v_gene: TRBV18; abundance: .; len: 15; j_gene: TRBJ1-4; d_gene: .; CDR3nt: TGTGCCAGCTCACTATCAGGGGCGACTAATGAAAAACTGTTTTTT; CDR3aa: CASSLSGATNEKLFF
v_gene: TRBV7-2; abundance: .; len: 16; j_gene: TRBJ2-1; d_gene: TRBD2; CDR3nt: TGTGCCAGCAGCCCGAGCGGGAAGAGCTCCTACAATGAGCAGTTCTTC; CDR3aa: CASSPSGKSSYNEQFF
v_gene: TRBV27; abundance: .; len: 16; j_gene: TRBJ2-7; d_gene: TRBD1; CDR3nt: TGTGCCAGCAAAGCCCTGGGACAGGGGTCCTCCTACGAGCAGTACTTC; CDR3aa: CASKALGQGSSYEQYF
v_gene: TRBV7-9; abundance: .; len: 14; j_gene: TRBJ2-5; d_gene: .; CDR3nt: TGTGCCAGCAGCTTTTCAGGAGGGTACGAGACCCAGTACTTC; CDR3aa: CASSFSGGYETQYF
v_gene: TRBV7-6; abundance: .; len: 16; j_gene: TRBJ2-3; d_gene: TRBD2; CDR3nt: TGTGCCAGCAGCGACCGTAGCGGGAGAACGAAAGATACGCAGTATTTT; CDR3aa: CASSDRSGRTKDTQYF
v_gene: TRBV6-5; abundance: .; len: 13; j_gene: TRBJ1-5; d_gene: .; CDR3nt: TGTGCCAGCAGTTTACAGGGAAATCAGCCCCAGCATTTT; CDR3aa: CASSLQGNQPQHF
v_gene: TRBV9; abundance: .; len: 15; j_gene: TRBJ2-1; d_gene: TRBD2; CDR3nt: TGTGCCAGCAGCGTCGGGACTAGCGGGGGTAATGAGCAGTTCTTC; CDR3aa: CASSVGTSGGNEQFF
v_gene: TRBV7-6; abundance: .; len: 16; j_gene: TRBJ2-7; d_gene: TRBD1; CDR3nt: TGTGCCAGCAGCCCAAGAGGCACAGGGGGTACCTACGAGCAGTACTTC; CDR3aa: CASSPRGTGGTYEQYF
v_gene: TRBV5-1; abundance: .; len: 16; j_gene: TRBJ1-3; d_gene: TRBD1; CDR3nt: TGCGCCAGCAGCCAAATGGGACAGGGCTCTGGAAACACCATATATTTT; CDR3aa: CASSQMGQGSGNTIYF
v_gene: TRBV27; abundance: few; len: 12; j_gene: TRBJ1-5; d_gene: .; CDR3nt: TGTGCCAGCAGTTCGGGGCTTCAGCCCCAGCATTTT; CDR3aa: CASSSGLQPQHF
v_gene: TRBV5-1; abundance: .; len: 13; j_gene: TRBJ1-1; d_gene: .; CDR3nt: TGCGCCAGCAGCTTGGAGCCCAACACTGAAGCTTTCTTT; CDR3aa: CASSLEPNTEAFF
v_gene: TRBV18; abundance: .; len: 17; j_gene: TRBJ2-1; d_gene: .; CDR3nt: TGTGCCAGCTCACCTCAGCATAGCCTAAGCTCCTACAATGAGCAGTTCTTC; CDR3aa: CASSPQHSLSSYNEQFF
v_gene: TRBV5-6; abundance: .; len: 12; j_gene: TRBJ2-7; d_gene: .; CDR3nt: TGTGCCAGCAGCACCGCTGGGTACGAGCAGTACTTC; CDR3aa: CASSTAGYEQYF
v_gene: TRBV7-2; abundance: .; len: 15; j_gene: TRBJ2-3; d_gene: TRBD2; CDR3nt: TGTGCCAGCAGCTTAGTCGAGTTAGCGGGGCATACGCAGTATTTT; CDR3aa: CASSLVELAGHTQYF
v_gene: TRBV28; abundance: few; len: 14; j_gene: TRBJ1-5; d_gene: TRBD1; CDR3nt: TGTGCCAGCAGTCTGACAGGGTATTATCAGCCCCAGCATTTT; CDR3aa: CASSLTGYYQPQHF
v_gene: TRBV7-9; abundance: .; len: 12; j_gene: TRBJ2-1; d_gene: .; CDR3nt: TGTGCCAGCAGCTTGGTAACTCGGGGGCCGTTCTTC; CDR3aa: CASSLVTRGPFF
v_gene: TRBV5-8; abundance: .; len: 15; j_gene: TRBJ1-5; d_gene: TRBD1; CDR3nt: TGTGCCAGCAGCCCGGGACAGGGAAGGAATCAGCCCCAGCATTTT; CDR3aa: CASSPGQGRNQPQHF
v_gene: TRBV6-6; abundance: .; len: 15; j_gene: TRBJ2-7; d_gene: TRBD1; CDR3nt: TGTGCCAGCAGTGTGAAACAGGGGGCATCGAACGAGCAGTACTTC; CDR3aa: CASSVKQGASNEQYF
v_gene: TRBV9; abundance: .; len: 13; j_gene: TRBJ2-1; d_gene: .; CDR3nt: TGTGCCAGCAGCGTAGCTGGGAGCAATGAGCAGTTCTTC; CDR3aa: CASSVAGSNEQFF
v_gene: TRBV28; abundance: .; len: 14; j_gene: TRBJ2-7; d_gene: TRBD2; CDR3nt: TGTGCCAGCCGGGGGGCGGGAGGCCCCTACGAGCAGTACTTC; CDR3aa: CASRGAGGPYEQYF
v_gene: TRBV5-6; abundance: .; len: 12; j_gene: TRBJ1-1; d_gene: .; CDR3nt: TGTGCCAGCAGCCCGATGGGCACTGAAGCTTTCTTT; CDR3aa: CASSPMGTEAFF
v_gene: TRBV7-2; abundance: few; len: 15; j_gene: TRBJ2-1; d_gene: .; CDR3nt: TGTGCCAGCAGCTTAGTCATCGGGGGCAGTAATGAGCAGTTCTTC; CDR3aa: CASSLVIGGSNEQFF
v_gene: TRBV28; abundance: .; len: 12; j_gene: TRBJ1-2; d_gene: .; CDR3nt: TGTGCCAGCAGTCCGAGGGGGGATGGCTACACCTTC; CDR3aa: CASSPRGDGYTF
v_gene: TRBV29-1; abundance: .; len: 13; j_gene: TRBJ2-7; d_gene: TRBD1; CDR3nt: TGCAGCGTCGCGGGACAGGGGGCTAACGAGCAGTACTTC; CDR3aa: CSVAGQGANEQYF
v_gene: TRBV10-3; abundance: .; len: 15; j_gene: TRBJ1-5; d_gene: .; CDR3nt: TGTGCCATCAGTGAACTACAGGGAGGAAATCAGCCCCAGCATTTT; CDR3aa: CAISELQGGNQPQHF
v_gene: TRBV9; abundance: few; len: 14; j_gene: TRBJ1-3; d_gene: .; CDR3nt: TGTGCCAGCAGCGTATTTTTTTCCGGAAACACCATATATTTT; CDR3aa: CASSVFFSGNTIYF